This TCR beta chain appears in the sequencing data of a study of regulatory T cells. Comment on this clone: The antigen is not known.

Findings of the study overall: In CD3G-deficient patients, conventional CD4+ T cells were enriched for hydrophobic CDR3 residues at positions 6 and 7.

The PCR used 52 TRBV and 13 TRBJ primers. Clones were sequenced by immunoSEQ multiplex PCR, and TCRdb holds only the in-frame ones, with some missing. The sample gives about 35,000 clones, about 88% of which show up once; more than 2% is in the top ten. The V and J ends lost 0 bases and 8 bases, in that order; junction bases with no gene match: 6. CDR3 length equals 15 residues. The germline CDR1 and CDR2 sequences are MDHEN and SYDVKM. This sequence originates from a person under 35 with CD3G deficiency. The chain combines TRBV28 with TRBJ1-2; TRBD1 matches 10 bases. The sample was conventional CD4+ T cells sorted from blood. CDR3 nucleotides: TGTGCCAGCAGTTTATGGAGACAGGGGGCGCTGGGCTACACCTTC. This codes for CASSLWRQGALGYTF.